A single count supports the clone carrying this T cell receptor beta chain. Its antigen remains unidentified. The junction had 15 bases not matched to a gene; V was cut back by 5 bases and J by 11 bases. This CDR3 is built from 14 residues. Germline CDR1 is SGHNT and CDR2 is YYREEE (reference sequence). The sample is drawn from a study of tumor and adjacent non-tumor tissue in lung cancer. Study summary: Patients comprised roughly 12 adenocarcinoma, a couple of squamous cell carcinoma and 1 small cell lung cancer. Study-wide findings and caveats: In normal lung, the top 100 clones were significantly more dominant than in tumor. Tumor tissue had significantly higher TCR diversity than normal lung.

The template was RNA from unsorted bulk tissue. This non-tumor lung sample came from over 3 cm beyond the tumor edge. A modified ARM-PCR protocol with three rounds of nested PCR amplified TCRbeta. TCRdb re-analysed the multiplex PCR reads in MiXCR, keeping a single row per CDR3 protein. This sample has about 76,000 distinct CDR3 sequences, with 70% to 90% found just once. Sequenced: distant non-tumor lung tissue. This receptor was taken from a man aged 55 to 70 with non-small cell lung cancer. This sequence joins TRBV5-4 and TRBJ2-5; 7 positions match TRBD2. CDR3 protein: CASRGDYLQESQYF. The CDR3 coding sequence is TGTGCCAGCAGAGGGGACTACCTCCAAGAGAGTCAGTACTTC.